These T cell receptor beta chains were read from a single sample in a study of T cells in Graves' hyperthyroidism and ophthalmopathy. One entry per CDR3 protein, called by TCRdb with MiXCR from the multiplex PCR reads. The table shows under 450,000 distinct CDR3 sequences, with around a sixth occurring only once. The sample taken for sequencing was blood. These receptors originate from a young woman with Graves' hyperthyroidism. Each CDR3 is given with its conserved first and last residue. D genes are given only for firm matches. Clone size is given for some rows only: seen once, a few or many times, or a class if the clone is expanded.

d_call: -; clone_size: -; j_call: TRBJ2-7; v_call: TRBV5-1; cdr3_nt: TGCGCCAGCAGCCGGACTGCAAGCTCCTACGAGCAGTACTTC; cdr3_aa: CASSRTASSYEQYF
d_call: TRBD2; clone_size: -; j_call: TRBJ2-7; v_call: TRBV28; cdr3_nt: TGTGCCAGCAGCCTTTCGAGCGGGAGGGCCTACGAGCAGTACTTC; cdr3_aa: CASSLSSGRAYEQYF
d_call: TRBD1; clone_size: many; j_call: TRBJ2-7; v_call: TRBV11-2; cdr3_nt: TGTGCCAGCAGCCGAACCGGGACAGGGTACGAGCAGTACTTC; cdr3_aa: CASSRTGTGYEQYF
d_call: TRBD1; clone_size: -; j_call: TRBJ1-1; v_call: TRBV29-1; cdr3_nt: TGCAGCGTTGAAAACAGGGGATTACACATGAACACTGAAGCTTTCTTT; cdr3_aa: CSVENRGLHMNTEAFF
d_call: TRBD2; clone_size: many; j_call: TRBJ2-7; v_call: TRBV6-6; cdr3_nt: TGTGCCAGCAGTTACTCGAGGAGCGGGGGGCCCAGCTCCTACGAGCAGTACTTC; cdr3_aa: CASSYSRSGGPSSYEQYF
d_call: TRBD1; clone_size: many; j_call: TRBJ1-5; v_call: TRBV24-1; cdr3_nt: TGTGCCACCAGTGAAGGGACAGGGGTTTTGGAGCCCCAGCATTTT; cdr3_aa: CATSEGTGVLEPQHF
d_call: TRBD2; clone_size: -; j_call: TRBJ2-1; v_call: TRBV6-5; cdr3_nt: TGTGCCAGCAGTTACAATCCCCCCCACGCAGCGGGGTTATTCTCCTCCTACAATGAGCAGTTCTTC; cdr3_aa: CASSYNPPHAAGLFSSYNEQFF
d_call: TRBD2; clone_size: few; j_call: TRBJ2-1; v_call: TRBV6-2/TRBV6-3; cdr3_nt: TGTGCCAGCATTGGTGGGGGGGTATACAATGAGCAGTTCTTC; cdr3_aa: CASIGGGVYNEQFF
d_call: -; clone_size: -; j_call: TRBJ1-6; v_call: TRBV6-1; cdr3_nt: TGTGCCAGCAGTCCCCAGGGAAATAATTCACCCCTCCACTTT; cdr3_aa: CASSPQGNNSPLHF
d_call: -; clone_size: many; j_call: TRBJ1-3; v_call: TRBV6-1; cdr3_nt: TGTGCCAGCCTTTCATCTGGAAACACCATATATTTT; cdr3_aa: CASLSSGNTIYF
d_call: TRBD2; clone_size: many; j_call: TRBJ2-1; v_call: TRBV7-2; cdr3_nt: TGTGCCAGCAGCACCTGGACTAGCACTAATGAGCAGTTCTTC; cdr3_aa: CASSTWTSTNEQFF
d_call: TRBD1; clone_size: many; j_call: TRBJ2-7; v_call: TRBV20-1; cdr3_nt: TGCAGTGCTAGAGATGGGCAGGGGGTTCTGGGTCGCTACGAGCAGTACTTC; cdr3_aa: CSARDGQGVLGRYEQYF
d_call: -; clone_size: many; j_call: TRBJ1-1; v_call: TRBV10-1; cdr3_nt: TGCGCCAGCAGTGTCCAGGAGAACACTGAAGCTTTCTTT; cdr3_aa: CASSVQENTEAFF
d_call: TRBD1; clone_size: many; j_call: TRBJ1-2; v_call: TRBV7-2; cdr3_nt: TGTGCCAGCAGCGCCGACAGGGGGCCAGGGTATGGCTACACCTTC; cdr3_aa: CASSADRGPGYGYTF
d_call: -; clone_size: -; j_call: TRBJ1-3; v_call: TRBV2; cdr3_nt: TGTGCCAGCAGTGATAAGGGCCTCTCTGGAAACACCATATATTTT; cdr3_aa: CASSDKGLSGNTIYF
d_call: TRBD1; clone_size: -; j_call: TRBJ1-1; v_call: TRBV7-9; cdr3_nt: TGTGCCAGCAGGTTAGTTCTCCCTCTGGACAGGGGTGACGGCACTGAAGCTTTCTTT; cdr3_aa: CASRLVLPLDRGDGTEAFF
d_call: -; clone_size: -; j_call: TRBJ1-3; v_call: TRBV20-1; cdr3_nt: TGCAGTGCTAGAGATCGGGGCAGGACTGGAAACACCATATATTTT; cdr3_aa: CSARDRGRTGNTIYF
d_call: -; clone_size: few; j_call: TRBJ1-1; v_call: TRBV4-2; cdr3_nt: TGTGCCAGCAGCCAACTGGTCTTGAACACTGAAGCTTTCTTT; cdr3_aa: CASSQLVLNTEAFF